Below are 27 T cell receptor beta chains sequenced from a single sample in a study of shared clonotypes between healthy human individuals. Using immunoSEQ multiplex PCR, the repertoire was profiled, and TCRdb retains in-frame clones only, with some absent. The sample includes under 2,500,000 clones, 90% to 97% seen only once; the top ten take roughly 0.13%. Sequencing used naive CD4+ T cells sorted from blood. Noted subset: CD45RA+ positively selected. These receptor sequences come from a man aged 18 to 29 in good health.

This chain connects TRBV6-5 to TRBJ1-2; a weak D match, TRBD1 (5 bases). CDR3 length: 15 amino acids. The germline V gene has CDR1 MNHEY and CDR2 SVGAGI. The germline V and J ends were trimmed by 6 bases and 4 bases, with 18 bases remaining between them. In DNA, the CDR3 is TGTGCCAGCAGCCCCAGACAGAGTGTTCTCTATGGCTACACCTTC. Protein product: CASSPRQSVLYGYTF.

DNA for the CDR3: TGTGCCAGCTCAGGTTCCCTTGAAGCTTTCTTT. Protein sequence: CASSGSLEAFF. The chain uses TRBV6-1 and TRBJ1-1; no reliable D call. V gave up 8 bases and J gave up 7 bases, with 11 bases separating them. Germline V lookup: CDR1 MNHNS, CDR2 SASEGT. This CDR3 has 11 residues.

The V call is TRBV18, the J call TRBJ2-7; 8 bases are a match to TRBD2. CDR3 length: 16 amino acids. Germline V gives CDR1 KGHSH, CDR2 LQKENI. The J segment lost 4 bases and the V segment lost 6 bases, leaving 14 bases of the junction unmatched. CDR3 sequence reads: CASSPWGSGSKYEQYF. The CDR3 DNA follows: TGTGCCAGCTCCCCGTGGGGCAGCGGGAGTAAGTACGAGCAGTACTTC.

The CDR3 nucleotides read TGTGCCAGCGGAACTCCGGGGGAAAACATTCAGTACTTC. Protein: CASGTPGENIQYF. The chain couples TRBV11-1 to TRBJ2-4; perhaps TRBD2 as D (6 bases). Germline V gene lookup returns CDR1 SGHAT and CDR2 FQDESV (reference sequence). Trimming left V 8 bases short and J 5 bases short, with 13 bases between. This CDR3 is built from 13 residues.

The sample holds one count of this clone. The gene calls are TRBV5-6 and TRBJ1-3; D not resolved. Trimming shortened V by 4 bases and J by 4 bases, and 12 bases separated the two germline ends. The CDR3 extends over 14 amino acids. Germline CDR1 and CDR2: SGHDT and YYEEEE. CDR3 bases: TGTGCCAGCAGCCGGCTCGGGTGGGGAAACACCATATATTTT. It yields the protein CASSRLGWGNTIYF.

Comments on this clone: The sample carries other DNA sequences with the same CDR3. The chain is built from TRBV19 and TRBJ2-3; D unclear. Per germline, CDR1 LNHDA and CDR2 SQIVND (reference sequence). This CDR3 is built from 12 residues. Trimming pared 1 base from V and 5 bases from J, leaving 4 bases between. CDR3 amino acids: CASSIGKDTQYF. The CDR3, as DNA: TGTGCCAGTAGTATAGGGAAAGATACGCAGTATTTT.

The chain recombines TRBV28 with TRBJ2-7; D ambiguous. This CDR3 spans 13 amino acids. Trimming removed 6 bases from V and 0 bases from J, with 9 bases in between. In germline, CDR1 is MDHEN, CDR2 SYDVKM. CDR3 sequence (DNA): TGTGCCAGCAGCAAGGACGGCTCCTACGAGCAGTACTTC. Amino acids: CASSKDGSYEQYF.

This clone was recorded once. The chain recombines TRBV20-1 with TRBJ2-7, with D perhaps TRBD1 or TRBD2 (5 bases each). This CDR3 has 11 amino acids. Germline V gene lookup returns CDR1 DFQATT and CDR2 SNEGSKA (reference sequence). V lost 0 bases and J 11 bases, leaving 11 bases between the germline ends. CDR3 in DNA: TGCAGTGCTAGAGATGTCGTGGGGGAGTACTTC. Its protein is CSARDVVGEYF.

The rearrangement links TRBV5-1 to TRBJ1-2; no clear D. Germline CDR1 reads SGHRS; CDR2 reads YFSETQ. The CDR3 is 12 amino acids. V shed 4 bases and J shed 7 bases, with 11 bases lying between them. CDR3 sequence (DNA): TGCGCCAGCAGCCGGGAGGGTGCTGGCTACACCTTC. This encodes CASSREGAGYTF.

The chain combines TRBV4-1 with TRBJ2-3; 8 bases map to TRBD1. Germline trimming cut 7 bases from V and 5 bases from J; bases unmatched to any gene: 14. This CDR3 comprises 16 residues. Germline V gene lookup returns CDR1 MGHRA and CDR2 YSYEKL. In DNA form, the CDR3 reads TGCGCCAGCAATCCACGTCACCAGGGGGCTTTAGATACGCAGTATTTT. Translation gives CASNPRHQGALDTQYF.

The V and J genes are TRBV18 and TRBJ2-1, with 8 bases matching TRBD2. This CDR3 has 15 amino acids. Unmatched junction bases numbered 10, after V lost 0 bases and J lost 12 bases. The V gene's germline CDR1 is KGHSH and CDR2 LQKENI. CDR3 bases: TGTGCCAGCTCACCACCGGGGGGGCCTAGCGGGCTGCAGTTCTTC. It translates to CASSPPGGPSGLQFF.

The rearrangement joins TRBV4-1 to TRBJ2-1, with 8 nucleotides matching TRBD2. V was clipped by 1 base and J by 5 bases; unmatched bases: 4. The CDR3 is made up of 15 amino acids. Germline-derived CDR1 and CDR2 are MGHRA and YSYEKL. CDR3 DNA sequence: TGCGCCAGCAGCCAAGTGGGACTAGGGAACAATGAGCAGTTCTTC. Translation: CASSQVGLGNNEQFF.

The chain has TRBV5-4 and TRBJ2-6; 7 positions match TRBD2. The V gene end was trimmed by 9 bases and the J gene end by 0 bases; junction bases not matched to a gene: 15. The CDR3 has 18 amino acids. Germline V gives CDR1 SGHNT, CDR2 YYREEE (reference sequence). The CDR3: CATKNLAGLPSGANVLTF. CDR3 nucleotide sequence: TGTGCCACCAAGAATTTAGCGGGTCTTCCCTCTGGGGCCAACGTCCTGACTTTC.

This chain joins TRBV19 and TRBJ2-7, with TRBD1 as a possible D gene (7 bases). The CDR3 extends over 13 amino acids. V shed 8 bases and J shed 0 bases, with 11 bases lying between them. Germline assignment: CDR1 LNHDA and CDR2 SQIVND (reference sequence). The CDR3 bases are TGTGCCAGTGGGGGGACAGACTCCTACGAGCAGTACTTC. Translated: CASGGTDSYEQYF.

V gene TRBV5-1 combines with J gene TRBJ2-1, with a tentative D call TRBD1 (6 bases). The germline V and J ends were trimmed by 3 bases and 14 bases, with 18 bases remaining between them. In germline, CDR1 is SGHRS, CDR2 YFSETQ. The CDR3 has 13 residues. In DNA form, the CDR3 reads TGCGCCAGCAGCTCGACAGGAAACACCCGCAAGTTCTTC. This sequence encodes CASSSTGNTRKFF.

The chain employs TRBV30 and TRBJ2-5; no clear D. The V gene's germline CDR1 is GTSNPN and CDR2 SVGIG (reference sequence). The CDR3 loop spans 12 amino acids. Trimming left V 0 bases short and J 3 bases short, with 5 bases between. The CDR3 coding sequence is TGTGCCTGGAGTGTAATAGAAGAGACCCAGTACTTC. It translates to CAWSVIEETQYF. Filled out from reference TRBV30 and TRBJ2-5, the complete variable domain reads SQTIHQWPATLVQPVGSPLSLECTVEGTSNPNLYWYRQAAGRGLQLLFYSVGIGQISSEVPQNLSASRPQDRQFILSSKKLLLSDSGFYLCAWSVIEETQYFGPGTRLLVL.

This chain uses TRBV5-1 with TRBJ2-3, with 7 positions matching TRBD2. The CDR3 runs to 14 residues. V lost 0 bases and J lost 6; bases outside the gene matches: 4. The germline CDR1 and CDR2 sequences are SGHRS and YFSETQ. This CDR3 reads CASSLEGLFDTQYF. The CDR3 nucleotides are TGCGCCAGCAGCTTGGAGGGACTATTCGATACGCAGTATTTT. Together with reference TRBV5-1 and TRBJ2-3, the CDR3 gives the full variable domain: KAGVTQTPRYLIKTRGQQVTLSCSPISGHRSVSWYQQTPGQGLQFLFEYFSETQRNKGNFPGRFSGRQFSNSRSEMNVSTLELGDSALYLCASSLEGLFDTQYFGPGTRLTVL.

This clone was recorded only once. This sequence joins TRBV5-1 and TRBJ2-3; the D gene is possibly TRBD2 (7 bases). The germline CDR1 and CDR2 sequences are SGHRS and YFSETQ. CDR3 size: 16 residues. V was shortened by 5 bases and J by 1 base, with 17 bases between the two germline ends. The CDR3 sequence is CASRAGASSGTDTQYF. The CDR3 region has the DNA TGCGCCAGCAGGGCGGGGGCTTCTAGTGGCACAGATACGCAGTATTTT.

The J gene is TRBJ2-3, the V gene TRBV5-1; 10 bases align to TRBD2. CDR3 size: 20 residues. CDR1 is SGHRS and CDR2 is YFSETQ in the germline V gene. The ends lost 5 bases at V and 2 bases at J; junction bases unmatched: 20. The DNA of the CDR3 is TGCGCCAGCAGGCCCCTACCGGGACTAGCGAAGATAGGGACCACAGATACGCAGTATTTT. It codes for CASRPLPGLAKIGTTDTQYF.

This clone was recorded only once. The chain combines TRBV19 with TRBJ1-2, with D unclear. V lost 3 bases and J 2 bases, leaving 13 bases between the germline ends. The CDR3 has 15 amino acids. CDR1 is LNHDA and CDR2 is SQIVND in the germline V gene (reference sequence). The CDR3 reads CASSIGSQPNYGYTF. The CDR3, as DNA: TGTGCCAGTAGTATTGGGTCCCAACCCAACTATGGCTACACCTTC.

This clone was found once. The chain uses TRBV4-3 and TRBJ1-6; D gene ambiguous. Germline assignment: CDR1 LGHNA and CDR2 YSLEER. Deletions cut 0 bases from V and 10 bases from J, with 13 bases between. The CDR3 sequence is 15 residues long. CDR3 in DNA: TGCGCCAGCAGCCAAGACCACGGGTCCCGATCACCCCTCCACTTT. It codes for CASSQDHGSRSPLHF.

This clone showed up just a few times. This chain uses TRBV5-1 with TRBJ1-2, with D possibly matching TRBD1 (5 bases). The CDR3 contains 14 residues. In germline, CDR1 is SGHRS, CDR2 YFSETQ. The V gene lost 3 bases and the J gene lost 0 bases, with 9 bases spanning the gap. CDR3 DNA sequence: TGCGCCAGCAGCTCGTCGGGACCTAACTATGGCTACACCTTC. Its translation: CASSSSGPNYGYTF.

This chain connects TRBV4-1 to TRBJ2-2, with 7 bases identical to TRBD1. Germline V gene sequence: CDR1 MGHRA, CDR2 YSYEKL. The CDR3 is made up of 14 amino acids. The trim removed 8 bases at V and 0 bases at J, leaving 3 bases unmatched. CDR3 in DNA: TGCGCCAGCCTCGGGACAGCGAACACCGGGGAGCTGTTTTTT. Protein product: CASLGTANTGELFF.

This clone was detected once. This rearrangement joins TRBV5-1 to TRBJ2-1; D may be TRBD2 (6 bases). V shed 2 bases and J shed 5 bases, with 14 bases lying between them. Germline V CDR1 and CDR2: SGHRS, YFSETQ. CDR3 length: 15 amino acids. CDR3 sequence (DNA): TGCGCCAGCAGCTTAGAATCGCTAGCGAACAATGAGCAGTTCTTC. Its protein product is CASSLESLANNEQFF.

As to this clone: Other nucleotide sequences in the sample specify the same CDR3. This sequence joins TRBV29-1 and TRBJ2-7, with 9 bases aligning to TRBD1. CDR1 is SQVTM and CDR2 is ANQGSEA in the germline V gene. V lost 7 bases to trimming and J lost 0 bases; unmatched junction nucleotides: 4. The CDR3 extends over 13 amino acids. The chain's CDR3 is CSAGTGSSYEQYF. The CDR3 DNA reads TGCAGCGCTGGGACAGGGAGCTCCTACGAGCAGTACTTC.

The chain links TRBV5-1 to TRBJ2-2; D not certain. The ends were cut back, 1 base at V and 7 bases at J, with 11 bases in the middle. This CDR3 region has 14 residues. Germline-derived CDR1 and CDR2 are SGHRS and YFSETQ. CDR3 sequence reads: CASSLMSKGGELFF. In DNA, the CDR3 is TGCGCCAGCAGCTTGATGTCGAAGGGCGGGGAGCTGTTTTTT.

This sequence joins TRBV5-1 and TRBJ2-7; a weak D match, TRBD2 (5 bases). Germline CDR1 is SGHRS and CDR2 is YFSETQ. V was pared by 2 bases and J by 2 bases, with 17 bases between. CDR3 length equals 16 residues. The CDR3 region is CASSLNPGQRAYEQYF. Written as DNA, the CDR3 is TGCGCCAGCAGCTTAAACCCTGGGCAGAGGGCCTACGAGCAGTACTTC.